This T cell receptor (beta chain) is from a study of shared clonotypes between healthy human individuals (dated by TCRdb to the early 2020s). At the level of the whole study: The cohort included a few men and a couple of women between 18 and 49 years of age. For each donor, CD4 naive and CD4 memory were each given three plates, CD8 naive was given two plates, and CD8 memory was given one plate. Blood TCR repertoires of a handful of healthy adults were deeply sequenced to estimate repertoire size and the extent of clonotype sharing between individuals. Different laboratories and diverse techniques were used to prepare libraries and sequence TCR repertoires, to increase sequencing depth and limit assay-specific biases. Each donor's leukapheresis produced roughly between about 0.9 and 9.5 billion PBMCs. What the research found in general, with its limitations: Rarefaction of sorted-subset datasets indicated incomplete sequencing despite the large sequencing depth. Higher generation probabilities were observed for clonotypes shared by all four sorted-subset donors than for non-shared clonotypes. About 5% of naive CD4, 3% to 4% of naive CD8, 2.3% of memory CD4, and around 0.4% of memory CD8 clonotypes were shared across several donors. Naive subsets generally had larger estimated clonotype richness than memory subsets. Sampling was restricted to blood, and TCR repertoires in tissue are likely to differ from TCR repertoires in blood. Because the study included a small number of donors, the genetic and exposure-history diversity represented was limited. Pairwise subsampling led to the expectation that sequencing depth would affect the degree of clonotype sharing among donors.

From the cysteine up to the phenylalanine, the CDR3 has a length of 14 residues. Only CDR3 DNA is held: 42 bases, read in frame from base 1. Looking up the germline V gene yields CDR1 SGHTA and CDR2 FQGNSA. The junction carries 7 bases between V and J, which are trimmed by 2 bases and 0 bases respectively. TCR CDR3 regions were amplified from genomic DNA by multiplex PCR using the deep immunoSEQ assay. For each cell subset, the extracted genomic DNA was distributed evenly across all wells of several immunoSEQ 96-well plates, and each plate served as one replicate. For sorted subsets, roughly 200 ng of genomic DNA, equivalent to 25,000 to 30,000 T cell genomes, went into each replicate PCR. Purified libraries were measured with a Qubit 3.0 fluorometer, size-checked on a Bioanalyzer 2100, and measured again with the KAPA Library Quantification kit. Every immunoSEQ 96-well plate was sequenced on a dedicated single-read 150-cycle Illumina NextSeq 550 flow cell. As for the authors' bioinformatics: Because only junctional sequences without quality scores were contained in the immunoSEQ output, filtering matching that applied to full-length reads could not be performed. Sequences were annotated with PyIR, a Python wrapper for IgBLAST v1.9, using IMGT germline references to assign V/J genes and CDR3. Reads with weak V/J assignments (E-value above 1e-6), missing CDR3, stop codons, out-of-frame junctions, or ambiguous translated residues were removed. V3J clonotypes were defined as sequences sharing an identical inferred V gene, J gene, and CDR3 amino acid sequence. To compute the percentage overlap between repertoires, the number of shared unique clonotypes was divided by the size of the smaller repertoire. Repertoire richness was assessed with RTK rarefaction, the Chao1 estimator, and Recon v2.1 estimates of unobserved clonotypes. Generation probabilities for all TCRbeta clonotypes obtained by the gDNA method from a few donors were computed using OLGA. Drawn from immuneACCESS, this table holds only the in-frame rearrangements with V and J called that TCRdb kept. Clones are partly lost; checked studies trace under half to an unresolved V gene and leave the rest unexplained. V and J calls and clone size come straight from that table; D and trimming were deduced from the DNA. This sample holds approximately 2.5 million clones; around nine tenths were observed only once. Around 0.14% of the sample lies in the top ten.

As for this clone: The antigen it recognizes is unknown. Base qualities are missing; no much larger clone stands one base away.

Healthy HIV-negative adults with no recently reported acute infections or vaccinations were included as donors. All donors were Caucasian adults living in Nashville, Tennessee, USA. CD4+ T cells were enriched by magnetic negative selection; naive cells were then positively selected on CD45RA, and the negative fraction formed the memory subset. Blood was obtained by leukapheresis, after which PBMCs were separated by Ficoll-Histopaque density gradient centrifugation and cryopreserved in liquid nitrogen vapor phase. Analytical flow cytometry was used to check the purity and quantity of each magnetically sorted T cell population. Each sorted fraction had its genomic DNA isolated and then quantified by UV absorbance on a Nanodrop 2000c.

The chain joins TRBV7-2 to TRBJ1-1; the D gene lacks a confident call. This TCR was recovered from a man aged 18 to 29 in good health. The sequenced sample consisted of naive CD4+ T cells sorted from blood. The label giving this sample's cell subset or site can be read as: CD45RA+ positively selected. The DNA reads as follows: TGTGCCAGCAGCTTAAAGGAACTGAACACTGAAGCTTTCTTT. Translated, this gives CASSLKELNTEAFF.